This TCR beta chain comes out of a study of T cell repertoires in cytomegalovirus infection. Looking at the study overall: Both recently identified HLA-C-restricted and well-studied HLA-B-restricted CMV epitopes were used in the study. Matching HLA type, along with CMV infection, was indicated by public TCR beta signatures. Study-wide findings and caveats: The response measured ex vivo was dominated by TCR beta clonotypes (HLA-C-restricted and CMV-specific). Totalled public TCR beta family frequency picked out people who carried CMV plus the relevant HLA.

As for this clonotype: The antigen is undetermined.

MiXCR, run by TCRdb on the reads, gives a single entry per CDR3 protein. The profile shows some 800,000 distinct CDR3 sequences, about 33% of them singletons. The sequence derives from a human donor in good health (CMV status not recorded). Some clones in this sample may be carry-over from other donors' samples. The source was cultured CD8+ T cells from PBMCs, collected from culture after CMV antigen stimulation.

CDR3 in amino acids: CASSFGVAGGQYEQFF. The CDR3 DNA reads as TGTGCCAGCAGTTTTGGGGTAGCGGGGGGGCAATATGAGCAGTTCTTC. This chain joins TRBV27 and TRBJ2-1; 11 positions agree with TRBD2. V shed 3 bases and J 8 bases; nucleotides not matched to a gene: 9. This CDR3 is 16 amino acids long. Germline loops: CDR1 MNHEY, CDR2 SMNVEV (reference sequence).